This paragraph covers one TCR beta chain sequence. What it binds is unknown. TCRdb processed the 5' RACE reads anew with MiXCR; each CDR3 protein has one entry. The table lists some 41,000 distinct CDR3 sequences, roughly 14% of them singletons. The sorted-subset TCR libraries were prepared using some 1 million CD4+ or CD8+ T cells as the starting material. CDR1 is SGHRS, CDR2 YFSETQ, per germline. V was shortened by 4 bases and J by 5 bases, with 19 bases between the two germline ends. This CDR3 region has 15 residues. This specimen belongs to a study of neurological immune-mediated disorders. Study-wide results and limits: Among expanded clones, no CDR3 amino acid sequences were shared across subjects, a pattern suggesting private repertoires in all groups. HTLV-1-associated myelopathy displayed the greatest TCR clonal expansion, and multiple sclerosis exhibited the smallest, lower than that of healthy controls.

The sequencing input was CD4+ T cells from blood. J is TRBJ2-7 and V is TRBV5-1, with a tentative D call TRBD1 (6 bases). The source is a woman in her sixties with HTLV-1-associated myelopathy (HAM/TSP). The CDR3 DNA is TGCGCCAGCAGCCCCCCCCGGGCAGGGGTTCACGAGCAGTACTTC. It specifies CASSPPRAGVHEQYF.